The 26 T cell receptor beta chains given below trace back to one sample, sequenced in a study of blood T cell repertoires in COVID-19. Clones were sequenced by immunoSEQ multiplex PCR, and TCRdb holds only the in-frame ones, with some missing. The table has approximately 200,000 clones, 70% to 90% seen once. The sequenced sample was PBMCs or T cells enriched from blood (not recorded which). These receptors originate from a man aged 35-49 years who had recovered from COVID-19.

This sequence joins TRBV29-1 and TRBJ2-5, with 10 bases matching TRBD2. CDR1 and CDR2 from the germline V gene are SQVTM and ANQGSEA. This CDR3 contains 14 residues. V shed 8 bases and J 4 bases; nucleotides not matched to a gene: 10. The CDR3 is CSPERGGLSETQYF. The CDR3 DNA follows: TGCAGCCCCGAGCGGGGGGGGCTCTCAGAGACCCAGTACTTC.

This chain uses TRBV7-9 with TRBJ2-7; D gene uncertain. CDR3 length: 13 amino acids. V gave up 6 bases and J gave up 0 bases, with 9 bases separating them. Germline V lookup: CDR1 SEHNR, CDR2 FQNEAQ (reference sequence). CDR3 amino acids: CASSSSSSYEQYF. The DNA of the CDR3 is TGTGCCAGCAGTAGCTCAAGCTCCTACGAGCAGTACTTC.

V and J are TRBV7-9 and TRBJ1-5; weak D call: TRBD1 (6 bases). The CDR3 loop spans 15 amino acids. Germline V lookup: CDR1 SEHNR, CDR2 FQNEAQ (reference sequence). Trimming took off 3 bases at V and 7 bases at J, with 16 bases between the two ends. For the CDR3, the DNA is TGTGCCAGCAGCTTCGGCGGGGGCGCAGGACAGCCCCAGCATTTT. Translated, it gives CASSFGGGAGQPQHF. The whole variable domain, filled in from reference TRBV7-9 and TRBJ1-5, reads DTGVSQNPRHKITKRGQNVTFRCDPISEHNRLYWYRQTLGQGPEFLTYFQNEAQLEKSRLLSDRFSAERPKGSFSTLEIQRTEQGDSAMYLCASSFGGGAGQPQHFGDGTRLSIL.

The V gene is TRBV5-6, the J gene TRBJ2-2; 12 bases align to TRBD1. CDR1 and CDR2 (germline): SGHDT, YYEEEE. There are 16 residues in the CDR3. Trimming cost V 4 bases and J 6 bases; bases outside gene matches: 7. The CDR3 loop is CASSVGQGAIPGELFF. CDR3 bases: TGTGCCAGCAGCGTGGGACAGGGGGCGATCCCCGGGGAGCTGTTTTTT. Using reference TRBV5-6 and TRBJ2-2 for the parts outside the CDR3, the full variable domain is DAGVTQSPTHLIKTRGQQVTLRCSPKSGHDTVSWYQQALGQGPQFIFQYYEEEERQRGNFPDRFSGHQFPNYSSELNVNALLLGDSALYLCASSVGQGAIPGELFFGEGSRLTVL.

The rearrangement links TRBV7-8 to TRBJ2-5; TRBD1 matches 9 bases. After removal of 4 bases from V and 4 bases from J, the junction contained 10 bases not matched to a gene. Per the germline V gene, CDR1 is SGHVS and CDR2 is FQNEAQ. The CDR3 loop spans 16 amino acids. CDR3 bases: TGTGCCAGCAGCTCGGGGACAGGGAGTCTGGGAGAGACCCAGTACTTC. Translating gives CASSSGTGSLGETQYF.

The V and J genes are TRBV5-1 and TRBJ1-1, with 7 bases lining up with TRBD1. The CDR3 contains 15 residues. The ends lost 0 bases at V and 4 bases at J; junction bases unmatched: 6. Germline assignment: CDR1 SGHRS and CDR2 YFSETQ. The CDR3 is CASSLATGTVTEAFF. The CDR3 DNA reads TGCGCCAGCAGCTTGGCCACAGGGACAGTCACTGAAGCTTTCTTT. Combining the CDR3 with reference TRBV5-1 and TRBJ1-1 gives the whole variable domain KAGVTQTPRYLIKTRGQQVTLSCSPISGHRSVSWYQQTPGQGLQFLFEYFSETQRNKGNFPGRFSGRQFSNSRSEMNVSTLELGDSALYLCASSLATGTVTEAFFGQGTRLTVV.

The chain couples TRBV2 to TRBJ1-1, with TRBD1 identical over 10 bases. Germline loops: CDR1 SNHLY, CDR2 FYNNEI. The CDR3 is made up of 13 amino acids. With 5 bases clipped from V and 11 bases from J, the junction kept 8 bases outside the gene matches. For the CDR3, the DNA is TGTGCCAGCAGTCCTCGACCGGACAGGGGGGCTTTCTTT. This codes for CASSPRPDRGAFF.

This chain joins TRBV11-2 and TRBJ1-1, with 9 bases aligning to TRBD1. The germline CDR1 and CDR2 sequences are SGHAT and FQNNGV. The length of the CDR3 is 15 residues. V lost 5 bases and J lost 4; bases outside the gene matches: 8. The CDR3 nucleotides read TGTGCCAGCAGCCTAGGGACAGGGAGGGCCACTGAAGCTTTCTTT. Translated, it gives CASSLGTGRATEAFF.

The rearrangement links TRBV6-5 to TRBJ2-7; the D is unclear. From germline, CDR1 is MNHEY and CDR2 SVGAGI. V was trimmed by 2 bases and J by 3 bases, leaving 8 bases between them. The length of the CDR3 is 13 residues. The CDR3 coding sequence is TGTGCCAGCAGTTACACTGGTAGCTACGAGCAGTACTTC. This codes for CASSYTGSYEQYF.

The CDR3 DNA is TGTGCCAGCAGCCTCACGCGGGGCGGTAATTCACCCCTCCACTTT. Encoded protein: CASSLTRGGNSPLHF. This chain joins TRBV11-2 and TRBJ1-6, with a weak D call TRBD1 (5 bases). The CDR3 extends over 15 amino acids. V was shortened by 5 bases and J by 6 bases, with 14 bases between the two germline ends. The V gene's germline CDR1 is SGHAT and CDR2 FQNNGV.

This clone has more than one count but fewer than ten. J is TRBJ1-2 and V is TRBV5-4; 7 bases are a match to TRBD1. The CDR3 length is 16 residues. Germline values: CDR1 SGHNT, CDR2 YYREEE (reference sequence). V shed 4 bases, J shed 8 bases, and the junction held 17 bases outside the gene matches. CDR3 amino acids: CASSNGPGQRLEGYTF. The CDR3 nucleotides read TGTGCCAGCAGCAATGGACCGGGACAGCGCCTAGAGGGCTACACCTTC.

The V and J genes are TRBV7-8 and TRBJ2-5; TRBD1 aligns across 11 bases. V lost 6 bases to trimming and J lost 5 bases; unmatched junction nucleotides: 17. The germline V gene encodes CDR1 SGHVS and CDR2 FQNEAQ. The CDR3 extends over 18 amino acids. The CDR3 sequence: CASRYPHDGQGAEETQYF. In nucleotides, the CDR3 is TGTGCCAGCAGATACCCGCATGATGGACAGGGGGCCGAGGAGACCCAGTACTTC.

CDR3 sequence (DNA): TGCGCCAGCAGCCAAATACAAAAAGGGGTGGGCACTGAAGCTTTCTTT. This gives the protein CASSQIQKGVGTEAFF. The chain is built from TRBV5-1 and TRBJ1-1, with D tentatively TRBD1 (5 bases). The V end was cut by 4 bases, the J end by 4 bases, with 20 bases between. Germline-derived CDR1 and CDR2 are SGHRS and YFSETQ. The CDR3 totals 16 residues.

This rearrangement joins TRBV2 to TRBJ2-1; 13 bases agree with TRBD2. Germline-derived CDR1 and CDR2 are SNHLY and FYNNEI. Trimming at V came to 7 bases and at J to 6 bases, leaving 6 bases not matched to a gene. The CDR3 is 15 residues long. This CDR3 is CASTVTSGGANEQFF. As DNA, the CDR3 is TGTGCCAGCACCGTTACTAGCGGGGGGGCCAATGAGCAGTTCTTC.

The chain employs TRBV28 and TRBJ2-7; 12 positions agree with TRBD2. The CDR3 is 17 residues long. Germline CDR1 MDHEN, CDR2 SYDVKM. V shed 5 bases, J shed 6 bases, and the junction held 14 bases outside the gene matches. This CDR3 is CASSLTVRLAGVSEQYF. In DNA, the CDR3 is TGTGCCAGCAGTCTGACGGTCAGACTAGCGGGGGTTAGCGAGCAGTACTTC.

Here the CDR3 reads CASSFGGAYYEQYF. The CDR3 DNA reads TGTGCCAGCAGCTTCGGAGGGGCTTACTACGAGCAGTACTTC. The chain links TRBV5-8 to TRBJ2-7, with D maybe TRBD2 (6 bases). The CDR3 consists of 14 residues. Trimming removed 2 bases from V and 3 bases from J, with 12 bases in between. CDR1 and CDR2 (germline): SGHTS, YDEGEE.

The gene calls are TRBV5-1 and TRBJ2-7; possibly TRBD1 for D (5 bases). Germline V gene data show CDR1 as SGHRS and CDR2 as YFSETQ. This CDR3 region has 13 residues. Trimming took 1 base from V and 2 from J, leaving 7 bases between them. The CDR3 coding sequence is TGCGCCAGCAGCTTGCCAGGGACCTACGAGCAGTACTTC. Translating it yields CASSLPGTYEQYF.

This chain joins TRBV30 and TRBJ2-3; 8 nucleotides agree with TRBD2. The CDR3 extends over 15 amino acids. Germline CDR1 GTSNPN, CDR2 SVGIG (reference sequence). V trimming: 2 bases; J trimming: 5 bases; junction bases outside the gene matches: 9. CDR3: CAWSIGAGDIDTQYF. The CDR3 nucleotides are TGTGCCTGGAGTATAGGAGCGGGAGATATAGATACGCAGTATTTT. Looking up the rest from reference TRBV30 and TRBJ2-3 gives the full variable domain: SQTIHQWPATLVQPVGSPLSLECTVEGTSNPNLYWYRQAAGRGLQLLFYSVGIGQISSEVPQNLSASRPQDRQFILSSKKLLLSDSGFYLCAWSIGAGDIDTQYFGPGTRLTVL.

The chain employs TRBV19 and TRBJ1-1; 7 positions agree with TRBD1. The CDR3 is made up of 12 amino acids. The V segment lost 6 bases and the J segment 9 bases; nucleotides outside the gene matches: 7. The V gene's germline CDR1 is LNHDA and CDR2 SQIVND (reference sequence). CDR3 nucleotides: TGTGCCAGTAGAGGGGGCGCGTTAAAAGCTTTCTTT. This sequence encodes CASRGGALKAFF.

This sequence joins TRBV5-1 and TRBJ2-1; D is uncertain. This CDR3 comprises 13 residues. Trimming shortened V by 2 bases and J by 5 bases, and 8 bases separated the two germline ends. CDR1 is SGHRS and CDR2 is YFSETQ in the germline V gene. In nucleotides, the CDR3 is TGCGCCAGCAGCTTCACATCTGACAATGAGCAGTTCTTC. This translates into CASSFTSDNEQFF.

CDR3 in DNA: TGTGCCAGCAGTGGGGGCAGACCTATGACTGGCTACACCTTC. Its protein product is CASSGGRPMTGYTF. V usage is TRBV27 and J usage is TRBJ1-2; D is perhaps TRBD1 (6 bases). The V end lost 5 bases, the J end lost 7 bases, and 17 bases lay between the germline ends. The germline CDR1 and CDR2 sequences are MNHEY and SMNVEV (reference sequence). CDR3 length: 14 residues.

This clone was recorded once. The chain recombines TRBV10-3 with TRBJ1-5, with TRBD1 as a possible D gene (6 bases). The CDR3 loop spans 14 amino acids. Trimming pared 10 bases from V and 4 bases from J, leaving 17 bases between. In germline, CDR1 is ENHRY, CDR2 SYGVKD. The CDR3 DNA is TGTGCCACCCGGGACACGGGGAGAAATCAGCCCCAGCATTTT. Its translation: CATRDTGRNQPQHF.

CDR3 region: CSVGWDRPEAFF. The DNA of the CDR3 is TGCAGCGTTGGATGGGACAGGCCTGAAGCTTTCTTT. The chain carries TRBV29-1 and TRBJ1-1, with 8 bases that match TRBD1. CDR1 SQVTM and CDR2 ANQGSEA come from the germline V gene. This CDR3 is built from 12 residues. The V and J ends lost 4 bases and 6 bases, in that order; junction bases with no gene match: 4.

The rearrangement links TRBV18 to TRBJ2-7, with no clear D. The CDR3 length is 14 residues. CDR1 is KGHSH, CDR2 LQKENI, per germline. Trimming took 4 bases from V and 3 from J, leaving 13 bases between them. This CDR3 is CASSQSKRNYEQYF. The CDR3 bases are TGTGCCAGCTCACAATCCAAGAGGAACTACGAGCAGTACTTC.

DNA of the CDR3: TGCAGTGCTAGTCAAATAGTGGGGGGGTACCAAGAGACCCAGTACTTC. Amino acid sequence: CSASQIVGGYQETQYF. The genes are TRBV20-1 and TRBJ2-5; 7 nucleotides agree with TRBD2. Germline-derived CDR1 and CDR2 are DFQATT and SNEGSKA (reference sequence). V was pared by 3 bases and J by 0 bases, with 10 bases of the junction left unmatched. The CDR3 has 16 amino acids.

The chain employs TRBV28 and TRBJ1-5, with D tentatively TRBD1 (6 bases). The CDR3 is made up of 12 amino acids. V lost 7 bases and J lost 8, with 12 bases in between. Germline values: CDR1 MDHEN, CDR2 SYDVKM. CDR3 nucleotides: TGTGCCAGCACCCTAGGGGGTGAGCCCCAGCATTTT. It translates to CASTLGGEPQHF.